These T cell receptor beta chains were read from a single sample in a study of technical replicates of blood from several donors. Sequencing was performed with immunoSEQ multiplex PCR; in TCRdb, only in-frame clones are kept and a portion is missing. The sample has 80,000 to 90,000 clones; around 94% are singletons. Sequencing used T cells isolated from PBMCs. The receptor source for this set is a human donor in good health. CDR3s include the opening cysteine and the closing phenylalanine or tryptophan. D genes are given only for firm matches. Size is omitted from some rows. Given values are once, few, many or a class for expanded clones.

J gene: TRBJ2-3
V gene: TRBV7-9
D gene: TRBD1
clone size: NA
CDR3 protein: CASSGWGLGQTSTDTQYF
CDR3 DNA: TGTGCCAGCAGCGGTTGGGGGCTGGGACAGACTAGCACAGATACGCAGTATTTT

J gene: TRBJ1-3
V gene: TRBV11-2
D gene: NA
clone size: NA
CDR3 protein: CASSLVGGNTIYF
CDR3 DNA: TGTGCCAGCAGCTTAGTCGGGGGGAACACCATATATTTT

J gene: TRBJ1-1
V gene: TRBV6-6
D gene: TRBD1
clone size: NA
CDR3 protein: CASSSRDSAEAFF
CDR3 DNA: TGTGCCAGCAGTTCCCGGGACAGCGCTGAAGCTTTCTTT

J gene: TRBJ2-3
V gene: TRBV28
D gene: NA
clone size: NA
CDR3 protein: CASSSTGLDTQYF
CDR3 DNA: TGTGCCAGCAGTTCTACAGGGTTGGATACGCAGTATTTT

J gene: TRBJ2-7
V gene: TRBV6-6
D gene: NA
clone size: NA
CDR3 protein: CASSYGQTTYEQYF
CDR3 DNA: TGTGCCAGCAGTTACGGACAGACTACCTACGAGCAGTACTTC

J gene: TRBJ1-5
V gene: TRBV6-6
D gene: NA
clone size: once
CDR3 protein: CASSYSGLSQPQHF
CDR3 DNA: TGTGCCAGCAGTTACTCGGGCCTCAGTCAGCCCCAGCATTTT

J gene: TRBJ1-3
V gene: TRBV10-1
D gene: TRBD1
clone size: NA
CDR3 protein: CASSPGQAANTIYF
CDR3 DNA: TGCGCCAGCAGTCCGGGACAGGCTGCAAACACCATATATTTT

J gene: TRBJ2-7
V gene: TRBV25-1
D gene: NA
clone size: NA
CDR3 protein: CASSVGLYEQYF
CDR3 DNA: TGTGCCAGCAGTGTGGGGCTCTACGAGCAGTACTTC

J gene: TRBJ1-1
V gene: TRBV19
D gene: NA
clone size: NA
CDR3 protein: CASSIGQPEAFF
CDR3 DNA: TGTGCCAGTAGTATCGGACAGCCTGAAGCTTTCTTT

J gene: TRBJ2-5
V gene: TRBV2
D gene: NA
clone size: NA
CDR3 protein: CASSETGSRETQYF
CDR3 DNA: TGTGCCAGCAGTGAGACCGGTAGCCGGGAGACCCAGTACTTC

J gene: TRBJ2-5
V gene: TRBV7-3
D gene: NA
clone size: NA
CDR3 protein: CASSNSGLQETQYF
CDR3 DNA: TGTGCCAGCAGTAACAGTGGACTTCAAGAGACCCAGTACTTC

J gene: TRBJ1-5
V gene: TRBV5-4
D gene: NA
clone size: NA
CDR3 protein: CASSIQGGGQPQHF
CDR3 DNA: TGTGCCAGCAGCATACAGGGAGGGGGTCAGCCCCAGCATTTT

J gene: TRBJ2-7
V gene: TRBV28
D gene: NA
clone size: NA
CDR3 protein: CASSLYPGGAYEQYF
CDR3 DNA: TGTGCCAGCAGTTTATACCCCGGAGGCGCCTACGAGCAGTACTTC

J gene: TRBJ2-2
V gene: TRBV11-1
D gene: TRBD2
clone size: NA
CDR3 protein: CASSLVGGLAGNTGELFF
CDR3 DNA: TGTGCCAGCAGCTTAGTAGGCGGGCTAGCGGGGAACACCGGGGAGCTGTTTTTT

J gene: TRBJ2-3
V gene: TRBV4-2
D gene: TRBD2
clone size: NA
CDR3 protein: CASSQVLAGVADTQYF
CDR3 DNA: TGTGCCAGCAGCCAAGTTCTAGCGGGAGTGGCAGATACGCAGTATTTT

J gene: TRBJ2-7
V gene: TRBV5-1
D gene: TRBD2
clone size: NA
CDR3 protein: CASSLGTSEFYEQYF
CDR3 DNA: TGCGCCAGCAGCTTGGGGACTAGCGAGTTCTACGAGCAGTACTTC

J gene: TRBJ1-2
V gene: TRBV7-9
D gene: NA
clone size: NA
CDR3 protein: CASSLGGGGYTF
CDR3 DNA: TGTGCCAGCAGCTTAGGCGGAGGAGGCTACACCTTC

J gene: TRBJ2-5
V gene: TRBV7-7
D gene: TRBD2
clone size: NA
CDR3 protein: CASSLTSGGETQYF
CDR3 DNA: TGTGCTAGCAGCTTGACTAGCGGGGGTGAGACCCAGTACTTC

J gene: TRBJ2-3
V gene: TRBV7-9
D gene: NA
clone size: NA
CDR3 protein: CASNSSTRSKNTQYF
CDR3 DNA: TGTGCCAGCAACTCCAGTACACGGAGCAAGAATACGCAGTATTTT

J gene: TRBJ1-2
V gene: TRBV7-9
D gene: TRBD1
clone size: NA
CDR3 protein: CASSLEQGSYGYTF
CDR3 DNA: TGTGCCAGCAGCTTAGAACAGGGGTCCTATGGCTACACCTTC

J gene: TRBJ2-3
V gene: TRBV6-4
D gene: NA
clone size: once
CDR3 protein: CASSDQLAGTDTQYF
CDR3 DNA: TGTGCCAGCAGTGACCAGCTAGCAGGCACAGATACGCAGTATTTT

J gene: TRBJ1-1
V gene: TRBV7-8
D gene: TRBD1
clone size: NA
CDR3 protein: CASSVGTGEREAFF
CDR3 DNA: TGTGCCAGCAGCGTAGGGACAGGGGAACGGGAAGCTTTCTTT

J gene: TRBJ2-7
V gene: TRBV7-9
D gene: NA
clone size: NA
CDR3 protein: CASSSGAFRGSYEQYF
CDR3 DNA: TGTGCCAGCAGCTCAGGGGCGTTCCGGGGCTCCTACGAGCAGTACTTC

J gene: TRBJ2-7
V gene: TRBV28
D gene: NA
clone size: few
CDR3 protein: CASNAGQPTYEQYF
CDR3 DNA: TGTGCCAGCAACGCGGGACAGCCAACCTACGAGCAGTACTTC

J gene: TRBJ1-5
V gene: TRBV7-7
D gene: NA
clone size: NA
CDR3 protein: CASSFPGWGRNQPQHF
CDR3 DNA: TGTGCTAGCAGCTTCCCGGGGTGGGGGCGTAATCAGCCCCAGCATTTT

J gene: TRBJ1-1
V gene: TRBV2
D gene: NA
clone size: NA
CDR3 protein: CASRHRGGMNTEAFF
CDR3 DNA: TGTGCCAGCAGGCATAGGGGGGGAATGAACACTGAAGCTTTCTTT

J gene: TRBJ1-1
V gene: TRBV29-1
D gene: NA
clone size: NA
CDR3 protein: CSVGGGRNTEAFF
CDR3 DNA: TGCAGCGTTGGGGGGGGGCGAAACACTGAAGCTTTCTTT

J gene: TRBJ2-7
V gene: TRBV5-1
D gene: TRBD1
clone size: NA
CDR3 protein: CASSLGTGTVYEQYF
CDR3 DNA: TGCGCCAGCAGCTTGGGAACCGGGACAGTCTACGAGCAGTACTTC

J gene: TRBJ1-4
V gene: TRBV6-1
D gene: TRBD1
clone size: NA
CDR3 protein: CASSVDRVHEKLFF
CDR3 DNA: TGTGCCAGCAGTGTTGACAGGGTTCACGAAAAACTGTTTTTT

J gene: TRBJ2-7
V gene: TRBV4-1
D gene: NA
clone size: NA
CDR3 protein: CASSQVQGRGYEQYF
CDR3 DNA: TGCGCCAGCAGCCAAGTCCAGGGAAGGGGTTACGAGCAGTACTTC

J gene: TRBJ2-6
V gene: TRBV5-1
D gene: TRBD1
clone size: NA
CDR3 protein: CAGKDRPKVGANVLTF
CDR3 DNA: TGCGCCGGTAAGGACAGGCCCAAAGTCGGGGCCAACGTCCTGACTTTC

J gene: TRBJ2-7
V gene: TRBV30
D gene: NA
clone size: NA
CDR3 protein: CAWSELGGSYEQYF
CDR3 DNA: TGTGCCTGGAGCGAGTTAGGGGGATCCTACGAGCAGTACTTC

J gene: TRBJ2-3
V gene: TRBV28
D gene: NA
clone size: once
CDR3 protein: CASSFGVGSGHASTDTQYF
CDR3 DNA: TGTGCCAGCAGTTTCGGAGTTGGTAGCGGACACGCTAGCACAGATACGCAGTATTTT

J gene: TRBJ2-3
V gene: TRBV4-2
D gene: TRBD2
clone size: NA
CDR3 protein: CASSAGEPATDTQYF
CDR3 DNA: TGTGCCAGCAGCGCGGGAGAGCCCGCCACAGATACGCAGTATTTT

J gene: TRBJ1-4
V gene: TRBV7-6
D gene: NA
clone size: once
CDR3 protein: CASSPGAGDEKLFF
CDR3 DNA: TGTGCCAGCAGCCCGGGGGCGGGGGATGAAAAACTGTTTTTT

J gene: TRBJ1-1
V gene: TRBV6-6
D gene: NA
clone size: few
CDR3 protein: CASSPGENTEAFF
CDR3 DNA: TGTGCCAGCAGTCCAGGGGAGAACACTGAAGCTTTCTTT

J gene: TRBJ2-6
V gene: TRBV5-6
D gene: NA
clone size: NA
CDR3 protein: CASSLMGGGANVLTF
CDR3 DNA: TGTGCCAGCAGCTTAATGGGGGGTGGGGCCAACGTCCTGACTTTC

J gene: TRBJ2-5
V gene: TRBV28
D gene: TRBD1
clone size: NA
CDR3 protein: CASSSPGTGDREQETQYF
CDR3 DNA: TGTGCCAGCAGTTCCCCCGGGACAGGGGATCGGGAGCAAGAGACCCAGTACTTC

J gene: TRBJ2-3
V gene: TRBV18
D gene: TRBD1
clone size: NA
CDR3 protein: CASSSAQGAYDTQYF
CDR3 DNA: TGTGCCAGCTCATCCGCCCAGGGGGCGTATGATACGCAGTATTTT

J gene: TRBJ1-5
V gene: TRBV6-1
D gene: NA
clone size: NA
CDR3 protein: CASSHTGNWDQPQHF
CDR3 DNA: TGTGCCAGCAGTCATACGGGGAATTGGGATCAGCCCCAGCATTTT

J gene: TRBJ2-7
V gene: TRBV5-1
D gene: NA
clone size: NA
CDR3 protein: CASSLGGGSEQYF
CDR3 DNA: TGCGCCAGCAGCTTGGGTGGAGGGAGCGAGCAGTACTTC

J gene: TRBJ2-7
V gene: TRBV7-9
D gene: TRBD2
clone size: NA
CDR3 protein: CASGSSGRVGLEQYF
CDR3 DNA: TGTGCCAGCGGATCTAGCGGGAGGGTAGGGCTCGAGCAGTACTTC

J gene: TRBJ1-4
V gene: TRBV11-2
D gene: NA
clone size: few
CDR3 protein: CASSREVKEKLFF
CDR3 DNA: TGTGCCAGCAGCAGGGAGGTAAAGGAAAAACTGTTTTTT

J gene: TRBJ2-7
V gene: TRBV28
D gene: NA
clone size: once
CDR3 protein: CASSFGGFSYEQYF
CDR3 DNA: TGTGCCAGCAGTTTCGGGGGTTTCTCCTACGAGCAGTACTTC

J gene: TRBJ2-5
V gene: TRBV28
D gene: TRBD2
clone size: NA
CDR3 protein: CASSRRDLAGGDQETQYF
CDR3 DNA: TGTGCCAGCAGTCGACGGGATTTAGCGGGAGGGGACCAAGAGACCCAGTACTTC

J gene: TRBJ1-5
V gene: TRBV28
D gene: TRBD1
clone size: NA
CDR3 protein: CASSLFTGGQPQHF
CDR3 DNA: TGTGCCAGCAGTTTATTTACAGGGGGTCAGCCCCAGCATTTT

J gene: TRBJ2-1
V gene: TRBV6-5
D gene: NA
clone size: NA
CDR3 protein: CASSRLGSYNEQFF
CDR3 DNA: TGTGCCAGCAGCCGACTAGGATCCTACAATGAGCAGTTCTTC

J gene: TRBJ1-6
V gene: TRBV10-1
D gene: NA
clone size: NA
CDR3 protein: CASSETGNSPLHF
CDR3 DNA: TGCGCCAGCAGTGAGACAGGGAATTCACCCCTCCACTTT

J gene: TRBJ1-5
V gene: TRBV4-1
D gene: NA
clone size: once
CDR3 protein: CASSQVSISNQPQHF
CDR3 DNA: TGCGCCAGCAGCCAAGTTAGCATTAGCAATCAGCCCCAGCATTTT

J gene: TRBJ2-3
V gene: TRBV9
D gene: TRBD1
clone size: NA
CDR3 protein: CASRDRVKDTQYF
CDR3 DNA: TGTGCCAGCAGGGACAGGGTCAAAGATACGCAGTATTTT

J gene: TRBJ1-2
V gene: TRBV2
D gene: NA
clone size: once
CDR3 protein: CASSEGGGTRPLYGYTF
CDR3 DNA: TGTGCCAGCAGTGAAGGTGGGGGGACCCGCCCCCTCTATGGCTACACCTTC

J gene: TRBJ1-5
V gene: TRBV6-5
D gene: NA
clone size: NA
CDR3 protein: CASSYSRGVGNQPQHF
CDR3 DNA: TGTGCCAGCAGTTACTCCAGGGGAGTCGGCAATCAGCCCCAGCATTTT